This entry features one T cell receptor (beta chain) sequence. The target antigen is unknown. Every isolated RNA sample was fully reverse transcribed, so sequencing captured expressed TCRB transcripts. TCRdb's copy holds only in-frame clones and misses some; the assay was immunoSEQ multiplex PCR. In the table there are hundreds of thousands of clones, over 14% of which are singletons. This sample stems from a study of beta chain features in type 1 diabetes. Looking at the study overall: Across all samples, around 98 million sorted cells were examined. General observations from the study: Any HLA type influence on TCRB rearrangement was left unresolved here. Researchers report that Type 1 diabetes patients had moderately but significantly shorter TCRB CDR3s across all four CD4+ subsets.

Sequencing was carried out using naive CD4+ T cells from blood. This TCR derives from a young man with type 1 diabetes.

The CDR3 here is CASSPRGTSNSPLHF. The CDR3 coding sequence is TGTGCCAGCAGCCCTCGAGGGACTTCAAATTCACCCCTCCACTTT. This sequence joins TRBV9 and TRBJ1-6; D might be TRBD1 (5 bases). Germline V gives CDR1 SGDLS, CDR2 YYNGEE. CDR3 length equals 15 residues. Trimming left V 4 bases short and J 7 bases short, with 15 bases between.